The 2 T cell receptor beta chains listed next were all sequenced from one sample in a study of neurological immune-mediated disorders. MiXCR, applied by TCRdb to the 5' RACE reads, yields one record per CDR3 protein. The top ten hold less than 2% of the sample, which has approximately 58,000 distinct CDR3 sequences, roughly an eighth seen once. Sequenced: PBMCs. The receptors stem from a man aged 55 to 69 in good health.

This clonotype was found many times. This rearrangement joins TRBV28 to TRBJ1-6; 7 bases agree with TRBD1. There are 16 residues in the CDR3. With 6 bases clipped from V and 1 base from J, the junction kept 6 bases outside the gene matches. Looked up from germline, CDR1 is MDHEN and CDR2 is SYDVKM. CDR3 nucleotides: TGTGCCAGCAGATTAGACAGGGAATCCTATAATTCACCCCTCCACTTT. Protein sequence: CASRLDRESYNSPLHF.

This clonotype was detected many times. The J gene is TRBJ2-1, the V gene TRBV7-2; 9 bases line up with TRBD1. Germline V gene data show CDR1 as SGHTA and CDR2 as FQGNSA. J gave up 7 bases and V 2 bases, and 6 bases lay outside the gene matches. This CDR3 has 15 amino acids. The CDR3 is CASSLRQGVRNEQFF. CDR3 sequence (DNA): TGTGCCAGCAGCTTAAGACAGGGGGTAAGGAATGAGCAGTTCTTC. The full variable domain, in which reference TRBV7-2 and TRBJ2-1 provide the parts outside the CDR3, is GAGVSQSPSNKVTEKGKDVELRCDPISGHTALYWYRQSLGQGLEFLIYFQGNSAPDKSGLPSDRFSAERTGGSVSTLTIQRTQQEDSAVYLCASSLRQGVRNEQFFGPGTRLTVL.